Below are 13 T cell receptor beta chains sequenced from a single sample in a study of blood T cell repertoires in COVID-19. Generated by immunoSEQ multiplex PCR, the TCRdb table keeps only in-frame clones and is missing some. The table lists around 100,000 clones, under 85% of them singletons. Sample: peripheral blood. All receptors come from a human donor in a cohort sampled during active COVID-19.

The chain is built from TRBV28 and TRBJ1-3, with D perhaps matching TRBD1 (6 bases). The CDR3 consists of 16 residues. V dropped 7 bases and J dropped 3 bases, with 19 bases sitting between them. Looked up from germline, CDR1 is MDHEN and CDR2 is SYDVKM. The CDR3 sequence: CASTPGGGAGGNTIYF. In DNA, the CDR3 is TGTGCCAGCACCCCCGGAGGGGGGGCAGGTGGAAACACCATATATTTT.

The chain recombines TRBV18 with TRBJ1-2; D not certain. This CDR3 contains 14 residues. Germline CDR1 reads KGHSH; CDR2 reads LQKENI. Between the trimmed V and J ends, which lost 0 bases and 2 bases, there was a span of 7 bases. CDR3 residues: CASSPPHKNYGYTF. The DNA for the CDR3 is TGTGCCAGCTCACCACCCCACAAGAACTATGGCTACACCTTC.

The chain employs TRBV4-1 and TRBJ2-5, with 10 bases that match TRBD2. The CDR3 covers 16 residues. CDR1 and CDR2 from the germline V gene are MGHRA and YSYEKL. Trimming cost V 0 bases and J 1 base; bases outside gene matches: 2. The CDR3 region has the DNA TGCGCCAGCAGCCAAGACAGCGGGGGGGTCCAAGAGACCCAGTACTTC. As protein: CASSQDSGGVQETQYF.

The chain combines TRBV6-5 with TRBJ1-2, with D unclear. Germline CDR1 reads MNHEY; CDR2 reads SVGAGI. V dropped 2 bases and J dropped 1 base, with 8 bases sitting between them. This CDR3 spans 14 amino acids. CDR3 in DNA: TGTGCCAGCAGTTACGTCGGAGTTAACTATGGCTACACCTTC. Translating it yields CASSYVGVNYGYTF.

Turning to this clone: Other DNA sequences from this sample encode an identical CDR3 as well. CDR3 in amino acids: CASSPGGATGELFF. The CDR3 DNA sequence: TGTGCCAGCTCACCAGGAGGGGCCACCGGGGAGCTGTTTTTT. The V call is TRBV18, the J call TRBJ2-2; weak D call: TRBD2 (6 bases). This CDR3 has 14 residues. Per germline, CDR1 KGHSH and CDR2 LQKENI. V was cut by 2 bases and J by 4 bases, with 8 bases left in between.

The chain carries TRBV29-1 and TRBJ2-2, with D possibly matching TRBD2 (5 bases). The CDR3 has 14 residues. The V end was cut by 6 bases, the J end by 6 bases, with 17 bases between. Looked up from germline, CDR1 is SQVTM and CDR2 is ANQGSEA. DNA for the CDR3: TGCAGCGTGAACACGGGAACGGCATCCGGGGAGCTGTTTTTT. This sequence encodes CSVNTGTASGELFF.

The chain employs TRBV18 and TRBJ1-2, with TRBD1 as a possible D gene (6 bases). The CDR3 has 15 amino acids. Between the trimmed V and J ends, which lost 3 bases and 6 bases, there was a span of 17 bases. Germline CDR1 and CDR2: KGHSH and LQKENI. CDR3 DNA sequence: TGTGCCAGCTCACCGGGACACCTAATAAGGGATGGCTACACCTTC. Translating gives CASSPGHLIRDGYTF.

The J gene is TRBJ1-1, the V gene TRBV7-2, with 9 bases aligning to TRBD1. The CDR3 totals 15 residues. J gave up 5 bases and V 0 bases, and 4 bases lay outside the gene matches. Germline values: CDR1 SGHTA, CDR2 FQGNSA. The CDR3 is CASSLAQGARTEAFF. CDR3 DNA: TGTGCCAGCAGCTTAGCACAGGGGGCGCGTACTGAAGCTTTCTTT.

V and J are TRBV3-1 (or the pseudogene TRBV3-2) and TRBJ1-2; the match to TRBD1 covers 9 bases. The CDR3 totals 17 residues. Germline lookup yields CDR1 LGHDT and CDR2 YNNKEL (reference sequence). After removal of 5 bases from V and 7 bases from J, the junction contained 17 bases not matched to a gene. The CDR3 here is CASSSLSWGQGGSGYTF. DNA for the CDR3: TGTGCCAGCAGCTCTCTATCGTGGGGACAGGGAGGTTCTGGCTACACCTTC.

V usage is TRBV11-3 and J usage is TRBJ2-3; the match to TRBD1 covers 9 bases. Germline loops: CDR1 SGHNT, CDR2 YENEEA. CDR3 length equals 16 residues. V dropped 3 bases and J dropped 6; count of bases not matched to a gene: 10. Written as DNA, the CDR3 is TGTGCCAGCAGCTTGGGTTTGACAGGGGGAGGGGATACGCAGTATTTT. It codes for CASSLGLTGGGDTQYF.

The J gene is TRBJ2-2, the V gene TRBV13; 10 nucleotides line up with TRBD1. J gave up 4 bases and V 6 bases, and 11 bases lay outside the gene matches. This CDR3 has 17 amino acids. The germline V gene has CDR1 PRHDT and CDR2 FYEKMQ (reference sequence). The CDR3 region is CASSFSLTGGITGELFF. CDR3 DNA sequence: TGTGCCAGCAGTTTCTCGCTGACAGGGGGCATCACCGGGGAGCTGTTTTTT.

The J gene is TRBJ2-7, the V gene TRBV19; perhaps TRBD2 as D (5 bases). Germline loops: CDR1 LNHDA, CDR2 SQIVND (reference sequence). The V and J ends lost 5 bases and 0 bases respectively, with 14 bases between them. The CDR3 runs 15 residues. Written as DNA, the CDR3 is TGTGCCAGTAGTCCCGGGATTATAACCTCCTACGAGCAGTACTTC. It encodes CASSPGIITSYEQYF.

This chain connects TRBV7-2 to TRBJ2-7; no firm D call. Looked up from germline, CDR1 is SGHTA and CDR2 is FQGNSA. The V end was cut by 5 bases, the J end by 7 bases, with 12 bases between. The CDR3 spans 12 residues. The CDR3 here is CASSLDTGEQYF. The DNA for the CDR3 is TGTGCCAGCAGCCTCGATACGGGTGAGCAGTACTTC.